Shown below are 32 T cell receptor beta chains from a single sample sequenced in a study of OX40 agonist ivuxolimab in advanced cancers. Profiled with immunoSEQ multiplex PCR; TCRdb holds only in-frame clones, not every one. The sample has about 24,000 clones, around 90% seen once. The material sequenced was CD4+ or CD8+ T cells sorted from blood, taken in a trial of the OX40 agonist ivuxolimab. The receptors stem from an adult with an advanced solid tumor such as melanoma, head and neck, liver or kidney cancer.

The J gene is TRBJ1-1, the V gene TRBV5-1; D remains ambiguous. From germline, CDR1 is SGHRS and CDR2 YFSETQ. V shed 4 bases and J shed 10 bases, with 23 bases lying between them. This CDR3 region has 15 residues. CDR3: CASSPRLGESVGAFF. For the CDR3, the DNA is TGCGCCAGCAGCCCCCGTTTAGGTGAATCTGTAGGAGCTTTCTTT.

V and J are TRBV4-1 and TRBJ1-1; no reliable D call. The CDR3 totals 15 residues. CDR1 MGHRA and CDR2 YSYEKL come from the germline V gene. V was trimmed by 0 bases and J by 1 base, leaving 9 bases between them. DNA for the CDR3: TGCGCCAGCAGCCAAGATGGCATCTGGAACACTGAAGCTTTCTTT. Encoded protein: CASSQDGIWNTEAFF.

This chain joins TRBV9 and TRBJ1-2; D is unresolved. V lost 3 bases and J 8 bases, leaving 11 bases between the germline ends. Germline values: CDR1 SGDLS, CDR2 YYNGEE. This CDR3 spans 12 amino acids. The CDR3 loop reads CASSATLRGYTF. The CDR3, as DNA: TGTGCCAGCAGCGCGACACTAAGGGGCTACACCTTC. The entire variable domain, with the rest obtained from reference TRBV9 and TRBJ1-2, is as follows: DSGVTQTPKHLITATGQRVTLRCSPRSGDLSVYWYQQSLDQGLQFLIQYYNGEERAKGNILERFSAQQFPDLHSELNLSSLELGDSALYFCASSATLRGYTFGSGTRLTVV.

The V call is TRBV9, the J call TRBJ1-2; 10 bases agree with TRBD1. CDR1 SGDLS and CDR2 YYNGEE come from the germline V gene. V lost 2 bases to trimming and J lost 4 bases; unmatched junction nucleotides: 5. The CDR3 covers 15 residues. Here the CDR3 reads CASSVGQGGSYGYTF. CDR3 nucleotide sequence: TGTGCCAGCAGCGTCGGACAGGGGGGTAGCTATGGCTACACCTTC.

This sequence joins TRBV11-3 and TRBJ2-7; tentative D call: TRBD1 (6 bases). From germline, CDR1 is SGHNT and CDR2 YENEEA. The CDR3 runs to 13 residues. Between the trimmed V and J ends, which lost 11 bases and 3 bases, there was a span of 17 bases. The CDR3 loop reads CASIQQGGYEQYF. The CDR3 DNA is TGTGCCTCGATCCAGCAAGGGGGCTACGAGCAGTACTTC.

This rearrangement joins TRBV28 to TRBJ2-7; D might be TRBD2 (5 bases). Trimming removed 10 bases from V and 5 bases from J, with 24 bases in between. Germline V gene sequence: CDR1 MDHEN, CDR2 SYDVKM. This CDR3 has 15 residues. CDR3 sequence: CATRTSGKGRDEQYF. CDR3 nucleotide sequence: TGTGCCACCAGAACCTCCGGGAAGGGAAGGGACGAGCAGTACTTC.

DNA of the CDR3: TGTGCCAGCAGCGAGGGACAGGAATACAATGAGCAGTTCTTC. This translates into CASSEGQEYNEQFF. This rearrangement joins TRBV5-4 to TRBJ2-1, with 8 bases matching TRBD1. There are 14 residues in the CDR3. Unmatched junction bases numbered 4, after V lost 4 bases and J lost 4 bases. Germline CDR1 reads SGHNT; CDR2 reads YYREEE (reference sequence).

V usage is TRBV28 and J usage is TRBJ2-2, with D uncertain. CDR1 is MDHEN and CDR2 is SYDVKM in the germline V gene. V lost 3 bases to trimming and J lost 1 base, with 9 bases between them. This CDR3 contains 15 residues. CDR3 coding DNA: TGTGCCAGCAGTTTGTGGTCAGGGAACACCGGGGAGCTGTTTTTT. This codes for CASSLWSGNTGELFF.

This clone has just one count. V is TRBV14 and J is TRBJ2-1; TRBD2 matches 12 bases. V dropped 1 base and J dropped 11; count of bases not matched to a gene: 3. Germline CDR1 reads SGHDN; CDR2 reads FVKESK. This CDR3 region has 14 residues. As DNA, the CDR3 is TGTGCCAGCAGCCAAGTCCTAGCGGGAGGGCAGCAGTTCTTC. Amino acid sequence: CASSQVLAGGQQFF.

The genes are TRBV7-2 and TRBJ2-1; perhaps D is TRBD1 or TRBD2 (5 bases each). Per the germline V gene, CDR1 is SGHTA and CDR2 is FQGNSA. The CDR3 contains 14 residues. V shed 5 bases and J shed 2 bases, with 10 bases lying between them. CDR3 amino acids: CASSGTTPYNEQFF. As DNA, the CDR3 is TGTGCCAGCAGCGGGACGACCCCCTACAATGAGCAGTTCTTC.

This clone was seen just once. The V gene is TRBV6-4, the J gene TRBJ2-2; TRBD1 might be the D (6 bases). V lost 5 bases to trimming and J lost 0 bases, with 10 bases between them. Germline V lookup: CDR1 MRHNA, CDR2 SNTAGT. The CDR3 is 15 amino acids. The CDR3, as DNA: TGTGCCAGCAGTCGGGACAACGCGAACACCGGGGAGCTGTTTTTT. Encoded protein: CASSRDNANTGELFF.

The V call is TRBV7-9, the J call TRBJ2-5; 9 bases are shared with TRBD2. Trimming cost V 5 bases and J 7 bases; bases outside gene matches: 8. The CDR3 has 14 amino acids. The germline gives CDR1 SEHNR, CDR2 FQNEAQ (reference sequence). CDR3 sequence (DNA): TGTGCCAGCAGCCCGGGACTAGCCGACGTGACCCAGTACTTC. Translated: CASSPGLADVTQYF.

The DNA of the CDR3 is TGTGCCAGCAGCTGGACAGTCCGGGAGACCCAGTACTTC. Translation gives CASSWTVRETQYF. The J gene is TRBJ2-5, the V gene TRBV7-9, with D possibly matching TRBD1 (6 bases). The germline V gene encodes CDR1 SEHNR and CDR2 FQNEAQ (reference sequence). The CDR3 sequence is 13 residues long. Trimming pared 4 bases from V and 5 bases from J, leaving 11 bases between.

V is TRBV7-2 and J is TRBJ2-5, with D uncertain. Between the trimmed V and J ends, which lost 2 bases and 5 bases, there was a span of 15 bases. The CDR3 runs to 15 residues. The germline CDR1 and CDR2 sequences are SGHTA and FQGNSA. The chain's CDR3 is CASSLSRTAGETQYF. CDR3 DNA sequence: TGTGCCAGCAGCTTATCCCGGACCGCTGGGGAGACCCAGTACTTC.

This chain connects TRBV28 to TRBJ1-2; no reliable D call. CDR1 is MDHEN and CDR2 is SYDVKM in the germline V gene. The CDR3 length is 11 residues. Trimming took 8 bases from V and 5 from J, leaving 9 bases between them. The chain's CDR3 is CASGNTYGYTF. In DNA form, the CDR3 reads TGTGCCAGCGGCAATACTTATGGCTACACCTTC.

This sequence joins TRBV6-5 and TRBJ2-5; D is ambiguous. The CDR3 length is 11 residues. In germline, CDR1 is MNHEY, CDR2 SVGAGI. V was trimmed by 5 bases and J by 5 bases, leaving 6 bases between them. The CDR3 here is CASSPGETQYF. The CDR3 DNA follows: TGTGCCAGCAGTCCTGGGGAGACCCAGTACTTC.

This clone occurred a few times. V gene TRBV5-1 combines with J gene TRBJ2-4; maybe TRBD2 (5 bases). The CDR3 totals 14 residues. Germline CDR1 reads SGHRS; CDR2 reads YFSETQ. V was cut by 2 bases and J by 2 bases, with 8 bases left in between. CDR3 nucleotide sequence: TGCGCCAGCAGCTTCGGGGATTCCAAAAACATTCAGTACTTC. Amino acids: CASSFGDSKNIQYF.

The chain has TRBV6-4 and TRBJ2-1; either TRBD1 or TRBD2 may fit D (5 bases each). V lost 5 bases and J 8 bases, leaving 13 bases between the germline ends. In germline, CDR1 is MRHNA, CDR2 SNTAGT. The CDR3 has 13 residues. The CDR3 bases are TGTGCCAGCAGTAAGGGGACCACCGATGAGCAGTTCTTC. Protein sequence: CASSKGTTDEQFF.

V and J are TRBV27 and TRBJ2-2; no clear D gene. From germline, CDR1 is MNHEY and CDR2 SMNVEV (reference sequence). The CDR3 extends over 17 amino acids. V gave up 7 bases and J gave up 0 bases, with 18 bases separating them. The CDR3 region is CASTLRVQAANTGELFF. The CDR3 coding sequence is TGTGCCAGCACCCTCCGGGTCCAGGCCGCGAACACCGGGGAGCTGTTTTTT.

The chain carries TRBV14 and TRBJ2-1; D not resolved. This CDR3 spans 14 amino acids. V dropped 4 bases and J dropped 2 bases, with 9 bases sitting between them. Germline lookup yields CDR1 SGHDN and CDR2 FVKESK. The CDR3 DNA follows: TGTGCCAGCAGCCCCCTAGGAGCCTACAATGAGCAGTTCTTC. As protein: CASSPLGAYNEQFF. The whole variable domain, remainder taken from reference TRBV14 and TRBJ2-1, is EAGVTQFPSHSVIEKGQTVTLRCDPISGHDNLYWYRRVMGKEIKFLLHFVKESKQDESGMPNNRFLAERTGGTYSTLKVQPAELEDSGVYFCASSPLGAYNEQFFGPGTRLTVL.

The J gene is TRBJ1-4, the V gene TRBV30; D remains ambiguous. From germline, CDR1 is GTSNPN and CDR2 SVGIG (reference sequence). V lost 0 bases and J lost 5, with 7 bases in between. This CDR3 comprises 13 residues. The CDR3 loop reads CAWSVRVNEKLFF. The CDR3, as DNA: TGTGCCTGGAGTGTTAGGGTGAATGAAAAACTGTTTTTT.

The chain employs TRBV5-1 and TRBJ2-2, with a possible D match to TRBD2 (6 bases). V was shortened by 8 bases and J by 4 bases, with 21 bases between the two germline ends. Germline V CDR1 and CDR2: SGHRS, YFSETQ. The CDR3 loop spans 16 amino acids. The CDR3 sequence is CASRAGATVSTGELFF. CDR3 DNA sequence: TGCGCCAGTAGAGCGGGTGCGACTGTTAGCACCGGGGAGCTGTTTTTT.

The chain uses TRBV4-1 and TRBJ2-5; possible D gene TRBD1, 6 bases. Deletions cut 4 bases from V and 1 base from J, with 7 bases between. The CDR3 covers 13 residues. Germline CDR1 reads MGHRA; CDR2 reads YSYEKL. As DNA, the CDR3 is TGCGCCAGCAGCCGGACAGTCCAAGAGACCCAGTACTTC. This codes for CASSRTVQETQYF.

V gene TRBV5-6 combines with J gene TRBJ1-3, with 9 positions matching TRBD1. With 5 bases clipped from V and 10 bases from J, the junction kept 13 bases outside the gene matches. The germline V gene has CDR1 SGHDT and CDR2 YYEEEE. This CDR3 is 15 amino acids long. The CDR3 nucleotides are TGTGCCAGCAGTCGACAGGGGGTTCTTTTGGGAACCATATATTTT. This translates into CASSRQGVLLGTIYF.

This chain connects TRBV2 to TRBJ1-4; maybe TRBD1 (5 bases). There are 12 residues in the CDR3. Germline V lookup: CDR1 SNHLY, CDR2 FYNNEI. V was clipped by 6 bases and J by 7 bases, with 9 bases between them. As DNA, the CDR3 is TGTGCCAGCAGGGGAGACAGTGAAAAACTGTTTTTT. It translates to CASRGDSEKLFF. The whole variable domain, remainder taken from reference TRBV2 and TRBJ1-4, is EPEVTQTPSHQVTQMGQEVILRCVPISNHLYFYWYRQILGQKVEFLVSFYNNEISEKSEIFDDQFSVERPDGSNFTLKIRSTKLEDSAMYFCASRGDSEKLFFGSGTQLSVL.

This chain uses TRBV5-1 with TRBJ2-5; D ambiguous. The CDR3 runs to 16 residues. Germline CDR1 reads SGHRS; CDR2 reads YFSETQ. Trimming took 4 bases from V and 5 from J, leaving 21 bases between them. CDR3 sequence: CASSAIRALPGETQYF. CDR3 nucleotides: TGCGCCAGCAGCGCAATACGGGCCTTACCTGGGGAGACCCAGTACTTC.

The V call is TRBV4-1, the J call TRBJ1-4; 7 bases are shared with TRBD1. This CDR3 contains 16 residues. Germline V gene sequence: CDR1 MGHRA, CDR2 YSYEKL. Unmatched junction bases numbered 8, after V lost 0 bases and J lost 7 bases. This CDR3 is CASSQDGARGSEKLFF. In nucleotides, the CDR3 is TGCGCCAGCAGCCAAGATGGGGCCAGGGGGTCTGAAAAACTGTTTTTT.

For this clone: One end of the junction varies from germline; a read error may be responsible. Here the CDR3 DNA reads TGTGCCACCAGCAGATTCTCCCTGAACGCTGAAGCTTTCTTT. Protein product: CATSRFSLNAEAFF. This chain links TRBV15 with TRBJ1-1; D is uncertain. CDR3 size: 14 residues. The germline V gene encodes CDR1 LNHNV and CDR2 YYDKDF (reference sequence).

This rearrangement joins TRBV7-8 to TRBJ1-2; TRBD1 aligns across 8 bases. The CDR3 runs to 14 residues. The junction had 7 bases not matched to a gene; V was cut back by 4 bases and J by 6 bases. From germline, CDR1 is SGHVS and CDR2 FQNEAQ. CDR3: CASSSSTGGHGYTF. Written as DNA, the CDR3 is TGTGCCAGCAGCTCATCTACAGGGGGTCATGGCTACACCTTC.

J is TRBJ2-3 and V is TRBV30; no clear D gene. This CDR3 is 12 amino acids long. The V gene lost 3 bases and the J gene lost 8 bases, with 12 bases spanning the gap. Looked up from germline, CDR1 is GTSNPN and CDR2 is SVGIG (reference sequence). CDR3 loop: CAWRGSARTQYF. In nucleotides, the CDR3 is TGTGCCTGGAGGGGGTCGGCGCGTACGCAGTATTTT.

The chain couples TRBV10-3 to TRBJ2-3; D may be TRBD2 (6 bases). Germline-derived CDR1 and CDR2 are ENHRY and SYGVKD. The CDR3 has 15 amino acids. V shed 4 bases and J shed 1 base, with 12 bases lying between them. The CDR3 reads CAISGGRSGTDTQYF. DNA of the CDR3: TGTGCCATCAGTGGGGGGAGGAGTGGCACAGATACGCAGTATTTT.

The chain couples TRBV28 to TRBJ2-2, with 10 bases matching TRBD1. V shed 3 bases, J shed 7 bases, and the junction held 5 bases outside the gene matches. Germline V gene sequence: CDR1 MDHEN, CDR2 SYDVKM. This CDR3 comprises 15 residues. The CDR3 loop is CASSFGTGEIGELFF. Written as DNA, the CDR3 is TGTGCCAGCAGTTTCGGGACAGGGGAGATCGGGGAGCTGTTTTTT.